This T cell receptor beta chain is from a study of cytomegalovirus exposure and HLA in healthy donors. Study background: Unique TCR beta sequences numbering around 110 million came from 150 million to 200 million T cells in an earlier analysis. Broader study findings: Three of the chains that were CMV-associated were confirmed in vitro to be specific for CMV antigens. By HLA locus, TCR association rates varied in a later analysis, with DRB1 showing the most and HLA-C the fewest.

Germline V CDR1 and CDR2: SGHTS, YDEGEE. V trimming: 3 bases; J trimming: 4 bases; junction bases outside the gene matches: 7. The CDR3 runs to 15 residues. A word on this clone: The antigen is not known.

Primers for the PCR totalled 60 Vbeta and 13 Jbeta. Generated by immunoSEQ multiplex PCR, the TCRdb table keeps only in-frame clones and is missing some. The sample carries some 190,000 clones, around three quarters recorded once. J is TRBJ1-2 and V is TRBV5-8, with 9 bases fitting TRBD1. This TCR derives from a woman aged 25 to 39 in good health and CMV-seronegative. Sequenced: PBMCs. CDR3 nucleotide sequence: TGTGCCAGCAGCTCCGGGACAGGGCCATCCTATGGCTACACCTTC. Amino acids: CASSSGTGPSYGYTF.